The entry below gives a single TCR beta chain sequence along with its context. These data belong to a study of blood T cell repertoires in COVID-19. For the study at large: The study drew acute and convalescent COVID-19 samples from the United States, Italy and Spain. From T cells, B-cell-depleted T cells, or PBMCs came the material, which was cDNA or gDNA.

This CDR3 is built from 15 residues. With 4 bases removed from V and 4 bases from J, the gap between germline ends came to 13 bases. Germline V gene sequence: CDR1 KGHDR, CDR2 SFDVKD. Original processing methods: Amplified reference gene primers provided the basis for estimating nucleated cell counts. TCRdb's copy holds only in-frame clones and misses some; the assay was immunoSEQ multiplex PCR. The V and J calls and clone size were taken over from that table, and D and trimming were inferred from the DNA. The data hold around 170,000 clones, with about 86% observed a single time. This clonotype was obtained from a man over 45 with active or convalescent COVID-19. The chain uses TRBV24-1 and TRBJ1-5, with no clear D. The sequencing sample was made of peripheral blood. CDR3 in amino acids: CATSDSGRENQPQHF. DNA for the CDR3: TGTGCCACCAGTGACTCCGGACGGGAAAATCAGCCCCAGCATTTT.